The T cell receptor (beta chain) described here comes from a study of T cells after yellow fever vaccination. Study context: Those fractions that held only low numbers of cells were prepared using the SMART-Seq v4 Ultra Low Input RNA kit. General study results and limits: Clones that expanded after primary vaccination mostly reappeared after the booster (around 96% CD4, 88% CD8). CD4 and CD8 compartments shared a small share of clonotypes.

Conversion of TCR transcripts into cDNA relied on 5'RACE template switching, which added a universal primer site and UMIs. TCRdb recomputed calls from the 5' RACE reads with MiXCR, one row per CDR3 protein. The table includes around 320,000 distinct CDR3 sequences, about 10% detected once. Germline loops: CDR1 SGHVS, CDR2 FNYEAQ. V was shortened by 1 base and J by 7 bases, with 12 bases between the two germline ends. The CDR3 spans 14 residues. This clonotype was seen a handful of times. Its matching antigen is unknown. This clonotype was obtained from a man younger than 30 who received the YFV17D yellow fever vaccine. The sequencing used CD4+ T cells sorted from PBMCs, collected 45 days after the yellow fever booster vaccination. The J gene is TRBJ2-3, the V gene TRBV7-6; the D is unclear. CDR3 region: CASSLDPTPNTQYF. As DNA, the CDR3 is TGTGCCAGCAGCTTAGACCCGACACCCAATACGCAGTATTTT.